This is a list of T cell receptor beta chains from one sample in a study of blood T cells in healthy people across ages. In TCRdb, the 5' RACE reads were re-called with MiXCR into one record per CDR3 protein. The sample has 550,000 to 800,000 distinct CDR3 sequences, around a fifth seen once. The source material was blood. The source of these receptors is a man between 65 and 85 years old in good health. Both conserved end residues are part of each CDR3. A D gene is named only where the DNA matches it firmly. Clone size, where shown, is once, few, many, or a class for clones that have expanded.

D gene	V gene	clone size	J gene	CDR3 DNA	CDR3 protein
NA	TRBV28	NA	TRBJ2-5	TGTGCCAGCACGACAGAAGAGCCCCAGTACTTC	CASTTEEPQYF
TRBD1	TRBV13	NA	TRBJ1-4	TGTGCCAGCAGCATCCGGACAGGGCGGAATGAAAAACTGTTTTTT	CASSIRTGRNEKLFF
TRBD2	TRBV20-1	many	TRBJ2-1	TGCAGCGTCCCGTTAGGGACTAGAGGGTTGTCGGGGCAGTTCTTC	CSVPLGTRGLSGQFF
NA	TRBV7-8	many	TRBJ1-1	TGTGCCAGCAGCTTAGCGTGGGGGAACACTGAAGCTTTCTTT	CASSLAWGNTEAFF
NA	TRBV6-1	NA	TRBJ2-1	TGTGCCAGCAGTGAAAGGAAAGGACTAACCTACAATGAGCAGTTCTTC	CASSERKGLTYNEQFF
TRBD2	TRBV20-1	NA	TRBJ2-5	TGCAGTGCTAAGACTAGCGAGCAAGAGACCCAGTACTTC	CSAKTSEQETQYF
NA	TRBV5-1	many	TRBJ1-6	TGCGCCAGCAGCCCTAATTCACCCCTCCACTTT	CASSPNSPLHF
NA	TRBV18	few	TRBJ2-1	TGTGCCAGCTCACGACAGGCGCCGGGACTACTTTACAATGAGCAGTTCTTC	CASSRQAPGLLYNEQFF
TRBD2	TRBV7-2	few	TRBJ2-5	TGTGCCAGCAGCTTAGCGCGACTAGCGGACCAAGAGACCCAGTACTTC	CASSLARLADQETQYF
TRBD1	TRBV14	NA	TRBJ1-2	TGTGCCAGCAGCGGTCGGGACAGGGGGTATGGCTACACCTTC	CASSGRDRGYGYTF
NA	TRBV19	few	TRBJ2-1	TGTGCCACAGCACAGCGGATCAGCTCCTACAATGAGCAGTTCTTC	CATAQRISSYNEQFF
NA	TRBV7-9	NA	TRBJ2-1	TGTGCCAGCAGCCTTAGCAGGAGTCAAAATGAGCAGTTCTTC	CASSLSRSQNEQFF
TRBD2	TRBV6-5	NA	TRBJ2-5	TGTGCCAGCAGTTACCGATTTTCTAGAGCGGGAGTGGAAGAGACCCAGTACTTC	CASSYRFSRAGVEETQYF
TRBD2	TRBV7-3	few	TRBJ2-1	TGTGCCAGCAGTCCTAGCGGGAGTAATGAGCAGTTCTTC	CASSPSGSNEQFF
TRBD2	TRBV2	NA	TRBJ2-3	TGTGCCAGCAGCCAAGGGACTAGCGGCCACACAGATACGCAGTATTTT	CASSQGTSGHTDTQYF
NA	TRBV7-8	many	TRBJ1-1	TGTGCCAGCAGCTTCAGCCCCACTGAAGCTTTCTTT	CASSFSPTEAFF
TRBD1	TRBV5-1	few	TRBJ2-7	TGCGCCAGCAGCTTGGCCGGGACAGGGGGCGTGAACGAGCAGTACTTC	CASSLAGTGGVNEQYF
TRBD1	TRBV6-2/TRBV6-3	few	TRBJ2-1	TGTGCCAGCAGTTACCAGGACAGGGGCTACAATGAGCAGTTCTTC	CASSYQDRGYNEQFF